A single sample gave rise to the 7 T cell receptor beta chains below, sequenced in a study of cytomegalovirus exposure and HLA in healthy donors. Primers for the PCR totalled 60 Vbeta and 13 Jbeta. Measured with immunoSEQ multiplex PCR; TCRdb has only the in-frame clones, and not every one. The sample lists roughly 120,000 clones, around two thirds occurring once. The sequenced sample consisted of PBMCs. The receptors were sampled from a woman between 40 and 50 years old in good health and CMV-seropositive.

The DNA of the CDR3 is TGTGCCAGCAGCTCCGGGACAGTACAGATCAATCAGCCCCAGCATTTT. Translated: CASSSGTVQINQPQHF. The chain recombines TRBV27 with TRBJ1-5, with TRBD1 identical over 7 bases. Germline trimming cut 6 bases from V and 3 bases from J; bases unmatched to any gene: 11. This CDR3 has 16 residues. Per germline, CDR1 MNHEY and CDR2 SMNVEV (reference sequence).

This clone was picked up a small number of times. This rearrangement joins TRBV9 to TRBJ2-1; tentatively, D is TRBD2 (5 bases). Trimming removed 0 bases from V and 5 bases from J, with 12 bases in between. Germline assignment: CDR1 SGDLS and CDR2 YYNGEE. The CDR3 has 15 residues. CDR3 sequence (DNA): TGTGCCAGCAGCGTAGATCCTAGCAATAACAATGAGCAGTTCTTC. Translating gives CASSVDPSNNNEQFF.

V gene TRBV6-1 combines with J gene TRBJ1-2, with TRBD1 matching over 9 bases. The germline V gene has CDR1 MNHNS and CDR2 SASEGT. V was clipped by 8 bases and J by 4 bases; unmatched bases: 8. This CDR3 has 14 residues. CDR3 loop: CASPRGQGGYGYTF. In DNA form, the CDR3 reads TGTGCCAGCCCCCGGGGACAGGGAGGCTATGGCTACACCTTC.

This clone was observed a few times. The chain is built from TRBV7-9 and TRBJ1-1; 7 bases line up with TRBD1. This CDR3 has 12 amino acids. Germline CDR1 SEHNR, CDR2 FQNEAQ (reference sequence). J gave up 4 bases and V 4 bases, and 0 bases lay outside the gene matches. CDR3 amino acids: CASSSGGTEAFF. Here the CDR3 DNA reads TGTGCCAGCAGCTCAGGGGGCACTGAAGCTTTCTTT.

The genes are TRBV9 and TRBJ1-3, with TRBD1 matching 7 bases. The CDR3 is made up of 15 amino acids. J lost 2 bases, V lost 3 bases, and 5 bases had no gene match. In germline, CDR1 is SGDLS, CDR2 YYNGEE. In nucleotides, the CDR3 is TGTGCCAGCAGCGCGGGGACAGAGCCTGGAAACACCATATATTTT. Translated: CASSAGTEPGNTIYF.

The CDR3 DNA is TGTGCCAGCACCTCTCGGGAGACCCAGTACTTC. Translation: CASTSRETQYF. V usage is TRBV11-2 and J usage is TRBJ2-5; D is unresolved. Looked up from germline, CDR1 is SGHAT and CDR2 is FQNNGV. This CDR3 is 11 amino acids long. V lost 7 bases and J 5 bases, leaving 8 bases between the germline ends. The variable domain in full, completed from reference TRBV11-2 and TRBJ2-5, reads EAGVAQSPRYKIIEKRQSVAFWCNPISGHATLYWYQQILGQGPKLLIQFQNNGVVDDSQLPKDRFSAERLKGVDSTLKIQPAKLEDSAVYLCASTSRETQYFGPGTRLLVL.

This clone was recorded a few times. V is TRBV2 and J is TRBJ1-2, with TRBD1 identical over 8 bases. Germline V lookup: CDR1 SNHLY, CDR2 FYNNEI. V lost 0 bases, J lost 8 bases, and 11 bases stayed unmatched. The CDR3 runs to 16 residues. The CDR3 loop is CASSEAFDRGGRGYTF. In DNA, the CDR3 is TGTGCCAGCAGTGAAGCGTTTGACAGGGGTGGGCGCGGCTACACCTTC.